The 14 T cell receptor beta chains listed next were all sequenced from one sample in a study of beta chain features in type 1 diabetes. Expressed TCRB transcripts were sequenced after all isolated RNA was converted to cDNA. Sequencing used immunoSEQ multiplex PCR; TCRdb keeps in-frame clones, though not all of them. The profile shows about 360,000 clones, roughly an eighth of them singletons. The sample taken for sequencing was naive CD4+ T cells from blood. The receptor source for this set is a man between 18 and 35 years old in good health.

This clone was seen more than once but under ten times. This chain uses TRBV7-9 with TRBJ1-2, with 10 bases lining up with TRBD1. From germline, CDR1 is SEHNR and CDR2 FQNEAQ (reference sequence). After removal of 8 bases from V and 4 bases from J, the junction contained 10 bases not matched to a gene. The CDR3 extends over 15 amino acids. This chain's CDR3 is CASGEQTGGLYGYTF. The CDR3 DNA sequence: TGTGCCAGCGGGGAACAGACAGGGGGCCTCTATGGCTACACCTTC.

This clone has just a few counts. V gene TRBV6-1 combines with J gene TRBJ2-5, with a tentative D call TRBD1 (5 bases). Trimming cost V 7 bases and J 1 base, with 13 bases left between them. The CDR3 sequence is 14 residues long. The germline gives CDR1 MNHNS, CDR2 SASEGT. DNA of the CDR3: TGTGCCAGCAAAGGGGAAGGGGCCCAAGAGACCCAGTACTTC. As protein: CASKGEGAQETQYF.

The rearrangement uses TRBV9 and TRBJ1-3, with D possibly matching TRBD1 (6 bases). The CDR3 is 17 residues long. Trimming pared 3 bases from V and 1 base from J, leaving 17 bases between. The germline gives CDR1 SGDLS, CDR2 YYNGEE. This CDR3 reads CASSAGGRDPSGNTIYF. The CDR3 coding sequence is TGTGCCAGCAGCGCTGGGGGCAGGGACCCGTCTGGAAACACCATATATTTT.

This clone was seen more than once but under ten times. The gene calls are TRBV5-6 and TRBJ1-1, with TRBD1 matching 9 bases. The CDR3 consists of 16 residues. The trim removed 3 bases at V and 1 base at J, leaving 7 bases unmatched. The germline V gene encodes CDR1 SGHDT and CDR2 YYEEEE. CDR3 residues: CASSSGTGYPNTEAFF. CDR3 DNA sequence: TGTGCCAGCAGCTCCGGGACAGGGTACCCGAACACTGAAGCTTTCTTT.

This chain connects TRBV7-9 to TRBJ2-3; 10 bases are shared with TRBD1. CDR1 SEHNR and CDR2 FQNEAQ come from the germline V gene (reference sequence). The CDR3 has 14 residues. Trimming took 5 bases from V and 5 from J; bases not matched to a gene: 4. CDR3 in DNA: TGTGCCAGCAGCCACGACAGGGGGCAAGATACGCAGTATTTT. As protein: CASSHDRGQDTQYF.

This clone has only a few counts. V usage is TRBV6-6 and J usage is TRBJ1-6; D possibly corresponds to TRBD1 (6 bases). The CDR3 has 12 amino acids. V was shortened by 10 bases and J by 7 bases, with 11 bases between the two germline ends. The germline CDR1 and CDR2 sequences are MNHNY and SVGAGI (reference sequence). This chain's CDR3 is CANGQWNSPLHF. CDR3 nucleotides: TGTGCCAATGGACAGTGGAATTCACCCCTCCACTTT.

The CDR3 DNA follows: TGTGCCAGTAGCCCCGACAGGACTTCCTATGGCTACACCTTC. This sequence encodes CASSPDRTSYGYTF. The V gene is TRBV19, the J gene TRBJ1-2; weak D call: TRBD1 (6 bases). This CDR3 has 14 amino acids. The germline V and J ends were trimmed by 6 bases and 4 bases, with 15 bases remaining between them. Per the germline V gene, CDR1 is LNHDA and CDR2 is SQIVND (reference sequence). The full variable domain, its missing parts supplied by reference TRBV19 and TRBJ1-2, is DGGITQSPKYLFRKEGQNVTLSCEQNLNHDAMYWYRQDPGQGLRLIYYSQIVNDFQKGDIAEGYSVSREKKESFPLTVTSAQKNPTAFYLCASSPDRTSYGYTFGSGTRLTVV.

The rearrangement joins TRBV6-6 to TRBJ2-6; D possibly corresponds to TRBD2 (5 bases). The CDR3 sequence is 15 residues long. Germline CDR1 and CDR2: MNHNY and SVGAGI (reference sequence). V was shortened by 7 bases and J by 1 base, with 11 bases between the two germline ends. The CDR3 sequence is CASTLWRSGANVLTF. The CDR3 DNA reads TGTGCCAGCACCCTTTGGAGGTCTGGGGCCAACGTCCTGACTTTC.

In this sample, this clone turned up a few times. This sample includes further DNA sequences coding for the same CDR3. V and J are TRBV28 and TRBJ1-2; TRBD1 agrees at 9 bases. Germline values: CDR1 MDHEN, CDR2 SYDVKM. Trimming removed 4 bases from V and 3 bases from J; junction bases left unmatched: 3. The CDR3 totals 14 residues. The CDR3 is CASSSGQGHYGYTF. CDR3 in DNA: TGTGCCAGCAGTTCCGGACAGGGGCACTATGGCTACACCTTC.

There are a few counts of this clone. V and J are TRBV28 and TRBJ2-5; the match to TRBD2 covers 15 bases. This CDR3 has 16 residues. The germline V gene has CDR1 MDHEN and CDR2 SYDVKM. The V segment lost 3 bases and the J segment 5 bases; nucleotides outside the gene matches: 4. CDR3 DNA: TGTGCCAGCAGTTTCCCCGGGACTAGCGGGGGGGAGACCCAGTACTTC. Its protein product is CASSFPGTSGGETQYF.

This clone was observed a handful of times. This rearrangement joins TRBV14 to TRBJ2-3; D remains unclear. CDR3 length equals 13 residues. The V and J ends lost 8 bases and 1 base respectively, with 10 bases between them. Germline CDR1 SGHDN, CDR2 FVKESK. The CDR3 protein is CASHQRGTDTQYF. CDR3 bases: TGTGCCAGCCACCAACGGGGCACAGATACGCAGTATTTT.

The V gene is TRBV6-5, the J gene TRBJ2-7, with TRBD1 as a possible D gene (6 bases). The CDR3 runs 14 residues. The germline V gene encodes CDR1 MNHEY and CDR2 SVGAGI. Trimming took 2 bases from V and 6 from J, leaving 14 bases between them. The CDR3 DNA reads as TGTGCCAGCAGTTACGTTGACAGGCCCGGCGAGCAGTACTTC. This sequence encodes CASSYVDRPGEQYF.

The gene calls are TRBV5-1 and TRBJ2-7, with a weak D call TRBD1 (6 bases). Between the trimmed V and J ends, which lost 4 bases and 0 bases, there was a span of 17 bases. CDR3 length equals 16 residues. CDR1 is SGHRS, CDR2 YFSETQ, per germline. The CDR3 bases are TGCGCCAGCAGCCCCGGGACAAAACTTCTCTCCTACGAGCAGTACTTC. Translation gives CASSPGTKLLSYEQYF.

This clone was counted a few times. The chain has TRBV6-6 and TRBJ2-2; 7 nucleotides line up with TRBD2. V trimming: 6 bases; J trimming: 0 bases; junction bases outside the gene matches: 7. Germline-derived CDR1 and CDR2 are MNHNY and SVGAGI (reference sequence). The CDR3 extends over 16 amino acids. The CDR3, as DNA: TGTGCCAGCAGCCCGGGGAGGGGCGCGAACACCGGGGAGCTGTTTTTT. Translation: CASSPGRGANTGELFF.